This T cell receptor (beta chain) is from a study of shared clonotypes between healthy human individuals. Findings and limits, study-wide: Owing to a small donor count, the genetic and exposure-history diversity represented was limited. Clonotype sharing across donors was expected to vary with sequencing depth.

Each unsorted PBMC replicate got 300 ng genomic DNA, around 30,000 genomes. Profiling relied on immunoSEQ multiplex PCR, and the TCRdb table lists in-frame clones only, not all of them. The sample consists of about 490,000 clones, roughly 85% of them appearing once. The CDR3 length is 15 residues. Trimming at V came to 0 bases and at J to 3 bases, leaving 2 bases not matched to a gene. The germline V gene has CDR1 MNHEY and CDR2 SMNVEV (reference sequence). A word on this clone: Its antigen is unidentified.

This sequence originates from a woman aged 40 to 49 in good health. Some clones in this sample may be carry-over from other donors' samples. V is TRBV27 and J is TRBJ2-3; 8 bases are shared with TRBD1. The sample comprised PBMCs. The CDR3 protein is CASSLSWTGTDTQYF. CDR3 in DNA: TGTGCCAGCAGTTTATCGTGGACAGGGACAGATACGCAGTATTTT.